The 26 T cell receptor beta chains reported below all come from one sample, sequenced in a study of T cells expressing NK-cell markers. TCRdb reprocessed the 5' RACE reads and keeps a single row for each CDR3 protein, giving no DNA. This specimen shows around 280,000 distinct CDR3 sequences; the ten leading clones hold approximately 0.39%. What was sequenced was blood T cells: a sorted CD56 or NKG2C T cell subset, CD4+ or CD8+ T cells, or bulk PBMC T cells (not recorded which). Every receptor here comes from a man aged 18 to 30 in good health.

Here the CDR3 reads CASSPHPGQGNNEQFF. The chain carries TRBV27 and TRBJ2-1; TCRdb's D call, TRBD1, is unchecked because there is no DNA. The length of the CDR3 is 16 residues. CDR1 is MNHEY and CDR2 is SMNVEV in the germline V gene (reference sequence).

The chain is built from TRBV7-2 and TRBJ2-1; TCRdb outputs TRBD1, but without DNA this stays unchecked. The germline V gene encodes CDR1 SGHTA and CDR2 FQGNSA. The CDR3 totals 14 residues. CDR3 in amino acids: CASSPGQGGNEQFF.

V usage is TRBV9 and J usage is TRBJ2-1; TCRdb designates TRBD2, a call that cannot be tested without DNA. Germline V gene lookup returns CDR1 SGDLS and CDR2 YYNGEE. This CDR3 is 16 amino acids long. CDR3 in amino acids: CASSVEPAGRNNEQFF.

CDR3 protein: CASSFFSSGFNEQFF. The V call is TRBV12-3 or TRBV12-4, the J call TRBJ2-1; the TCRdb D gene call, TRBD2, has no DNA to confirm it. The CDR3 extends over 15 amino acids.

This sequence joins TRBV6-2 or TRBV6-3 and TRBJ2-3. The CDR3 contains 16 residues. Germline values: CDR1 MNHEY, CDR2 SVGEGT. CDR3 loop: CASSDGLASSTDTQYF.

The chain joins TRBV3-1 to TRBJ2-5. The CDR3 has 12 residues. The germline CDR1 and CDR2 sequences are LGHDT and YNNKEL (reference sequence). The CDR3 here is CASSRVRETQYF.

The V call is TRBV6-5, the J call TRBJ2-2; TCRdb indicates TRBD1, and absent DNA this call remains unverified. The CDR3 contains 16 residues. The V gene's germline CDR1 is MNHEY and CDR2 SVGAGI. The chain's CDR3 is CASSYFQGLDTGELFF.

J is TRBJ2-3 and V is TRBV20-1; TCRdb designates TRBD2, a call that cannot be tested without DNA. This CDR3 has 15 residues. Germline-derived CDR1 and CDR2 are DFQATT and SNEGSKA (reference sequence). CDR3 sequence: CSAIAGAFLTDTQYF.

V and J are TRBV11-2 and TRBJ1-1. The CDR3 totals 13 residues. The V gene's germline CDR1 is SGHAT and CDR2 FQNNGV. CDR3 amino acids: CASSLDSPTEAFF.

V and J are TRBV10-3 and TRBJ1-5; the TCRdb D gene call, TRBD1, has no DNA to confirm it. From germline, CDR1 is ENHRY and CDR2 SYGVKD. The CDR3 spans 17 residues. This chain's CDR3 is CAISERGQGFGNQPQHF.

This sequence joins TRBV12-3 or TRBV12-4 and TRBJ2-3. CDR3 size: 16 residues. The CDR3 reads CASSFSVIGDTDTQYF.

V gene TRBV18 combines with J gene TRBJ2-3; TCRdb selects TRBD2, and the lack of DNA leaves this call unchecked. The CDR3 is 19 amino acids. The germline gives CDR1 KGHSH, CDR2 LQKENI. This CDR3 reads CASSPLASREGARTDTQYF.

The V gene is TRBV12-3 or TRBV12-4, the J gene TRBJ2-3; TCRdb returns TRBD1, unconfirmable since there is no DNA. The CDR3 contains 15 residues. CDR3 residues: CASSFRQGKIDTQYF.

The rearrangement uses TRBV7-2 and TRBJ2-1. Germline assignment: CDR1 SGHTA and CDR2 FQGNSA. This CDR3 region has 14 residues. The CDR3 region is CASSLALAADEQFF.

The V call is TRBV20-1, the J call TRBJ2-2; TCRdb returns TRBD2, unconfirmable since there is no DNA. CDR3 size: 15 residues. Germline V gene sequence: CDR1 DFQATT, CDR2 SNEGSKA (reference sequence). This chain's CDR3 is CSAREAGALSGELFF.

V and J are TRBV7-9 and TRBJ1-4. Germline-derived CDR1 and CDR2 are SEHNR and FQNEAQ (reference sequence). This CDR3 has 13 amino acids. The CDR3 region is CASKTGFGEKLFF.

This chain connects TRBV19 to TRBJ1-6. The CDR3 is 15 amino acids. Germline V gene sequence: CDR1 LNHDA, CDR2 SQIVND (reference sequence). CDR3: CASRGLSSYNSPLHF. Together with reference TRBV19 and TRBJ1-6, the CDR3 gives the full variable domain: DGGITQSPKYLFRKEGQNVTLSCEQNLNHDAMYWYRQDPGQGLRLIYYSQIVNDFQKGDIAEGYSVSREKKESFPLTVTSAQKNPTAFYLCASRGLSSYNSPLHFGNGTRLTVT.

CDR3 in amino acids: CSASRQNQPQHF. The chain combines TRBV20-1 with TRBJ1-5. Germline values: CDR1 DFQATT, CDR2 SNEGSKA (reference sequence). This CDR3 comprises 12 residues.

The gene calls are TRBV29-1 and TRBJ2-3; TCRdb's D gene call, TRBD1, goes unchecked for lack of DNA. This CDR3 contains 13 residues. CDR1 is SQVTM, CDR2 ANQGSEA, per germline. Here the CDR3 reads CSVEGSPMDTQYF.

The CDR3 region is CASSLIVRGIVRIWDTF. This rearrangement joins TRBV7-8 to TRBJ1-2; as DNA is missing, the TRBD1 call by TCRdb cannot be tested. Germline V CDR1 and CDR2: SGHVS, FQNEAQ. The CDR3 extends over 17 amino acids.

The chain uses TRBV12-3 or TRBV12-4 and TRBJ2-1; the TCRdb D gene call, TRBD2, has no DNA to confirm it. The CDR3 loop spans 15 amino acids. The CDR3: CASSPTLAGTNEQFF.

The rearrangement joins TRBV7-2 to TRBJ2-5; checking the TCRdb D call of TRBD1 is not possible without DNA. The CDR3 covers 16 residues. CDR1 and CDR2 (germline): SGHTA, FQGNSA. The CDR3 region is CASSGGWGRYQETQYF. Full variable domain (rest looked up from reference TRBV7-2 and TRBJ2-5): GAGVSQSPSNKVTEKGKDVELRCDPISGHTALYWYRQSLGQGLEFLIYFQGNSAPDKSGLPSDRFSAERTGGSVSTLTIQRTQQEDSAVYLCASSGGWGRYQETQYFGPGTRLLVL.

V gene TRBV5-4 combines with J gene TRBJ2-3. Germline V lookup: CDR1 SGHNT, CDR2 YYREEE (reference sequence). This CDR3 has 15 residues. The CDR3 loop is CASSLAGRGTDTQYF.

The chain combines TRBV24-1 with TRBJ1-1; TCRdb designates TRBD1, a call that cannot be tested without DNA. The germline gives CDR1 KGHDR, CDR2 SFDVKD. This CDR3 region has 16 residues. The CDR3 sequence: CATSDFTRDRGHEAFF.

The chain uses TRBV11-2 and TRBJ2-2. CDR1 and CDR2 (germline): SGHAT, FQNNGV. This CDR3 contains 17 residues. The CDR3 reads CASSSPRGSEITGELFF. Looking up the rest from reference TRBV11-2 and TRBJ2-2 gives the full variable domain: EAGVAQSPRYKIIEKRQSVAFWCNPISGHATLYWYQQILGQGPKLLIQFQNNGVVDDSQLPKDRFSAERLKGVDSTLKIQPAKLEDSAVYLCASSSPRGSEITGELFFGEGSRLTVL.

The chain carries TRBV29-1 and TRBJ2-5; the D call from TCRdb, TRBD2, cannot be confirmed without DNA. CDR1 SQVTM and CDR2 ANQGSEA come from the germline V gene. CDR3 length: 13 residues. This chain's CDR3 is CSVVVGGPKTQYF.